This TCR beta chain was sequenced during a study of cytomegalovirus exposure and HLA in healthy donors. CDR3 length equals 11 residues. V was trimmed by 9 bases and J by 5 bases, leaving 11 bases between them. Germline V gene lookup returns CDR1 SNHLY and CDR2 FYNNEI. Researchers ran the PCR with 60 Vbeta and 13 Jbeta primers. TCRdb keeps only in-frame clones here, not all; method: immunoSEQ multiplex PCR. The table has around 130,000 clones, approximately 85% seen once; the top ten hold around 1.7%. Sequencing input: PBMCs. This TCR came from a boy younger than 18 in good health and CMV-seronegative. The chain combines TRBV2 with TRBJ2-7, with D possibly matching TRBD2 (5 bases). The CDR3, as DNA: TGTGCCAGTAGAGGGTGGGACGAGCAGTACTTC. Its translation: CASRGWDEQYF.